This section outlines one T cell receptor beta chain sequence together with its context. V lost 6 bases and J 5 bases, leaving 12 bases between the germline ends. The CDR3 consists of 13 residues. Produced via immunoSEQ multiplex PCR; TCRdb's table is partial and in-frame only. The profile covers 150,000 to 170,000 clones, with roughly 94% appearing a single time and approximately 6% taken by the ten largest. The data belong to a study of control samples from healthy donors and cancer patients. The receptor was isolated from a man aged 35 to 55 in good health. The J gene is TRBJ2-3, the V gene TRBV12-3 or TRBV12-4, with TRBD1 as a possible D gene (5 bases). Sequencing was performed on blood. The CDR3: CASSRVFGDTQYF. The CDR3 region has the DNA TGTGCCAGCAGCAGGGTCTTCGGAGATACGCAGTATTTT.